The 24 T cell receptor beta chains below come from one sample, sequenced in a study of shared clonotypes between healthy human individuals. TCRdb's copy holds only in-frame clones and misses some; the assay was immunoSEQ multiplex PCR. The data show around 1,000,000 clones, with 70% to 85% seen just once and over 0.8% held by the top ten. The sequenced material came from memory CD4+ T cells from PBMCs. The subset here: CD45RA-negative fraction. These receptors all stem from a man younger than 35 in good health. Some clones in this sample may be carry-over from other donors' samples.

This clone has ten or more counts. The chain carries TRBV29-1 and TRBJ2-2, with 9 bases that match TRBD1. The CDR3 has 14 residues. J was trimmed by 4 bases and V by 5 bases; bases with no gene match: 5. Germline V lookup: CDR1 SQVTM, CDR2 ANQGSEA. CDR3 protein: CSVSRQGGTGELFF. CDR3 DNA sequence: TGCAGCGTTTCAAGACAGGGGGGCACCGGGGAGCTGTTTTTT.

This clone was recorded only once. The chain is built from TRBV4-1 and TRBJ2-1; tentatively, D is TRBD2 (5 bases). This CDR3 is built from 16 residues. In germline, CDR1 is MGHRA, CDR2 YSYEKL. V was trimmed by 4 bases and J by 4 bases, leaving 17 bases between them. The CDR3 loop is CASSPQSPGGYNEQFF. For the CDR3, the DNA is TGCGCCAGCAGCCCCCAATCGCCTGGAGGATACAATGAGCAGTTCTTC.

The CDR3 loop reads CASSSGAGGGGEQYF. CDR3 sequence (DNA): TGTGCCAGCAGCTCCGGAGCGGGAGGAGGGGGCGAGCAGTACTTC. V is TRBV5-4 and J is TRBJ2-7; 9 bases are a match to TRBD2. The germline CDR1 and CDR2 sequences are SGHNT and YYREEE (reference sequence). CDR3 size: 15 residues. Trimming at V came to 3 bases and at J to 6 bases, leaving 10 bases not matched to a gene.

The chain couples TRBV6-1 to TRBJ2-5; no clear D gene. This CDR3 has 14 residues. The V gene's germline CDR1 is MNHNS and CDR2 SASEGT. The V end lost 1 base, the J end lost 5 bases, and 11 bases lay between the germline ends. CDR3 protein: CASSEVWGWETQYF. The CDR3 DNA sequence: TGTGCCAGCAGTGAAGTATGGGGTTGGGAGACCCAGTACTTC.

V usage is TRBV30 and J usage is TRBJ2-2; D not resolved. CDR3 length: 14 amino acids. Germline values: CDR1 GTSNPN, CDR2 SVGIG (reference sequence). Trimming cost V 4 bases and J 4 bases, with 13 bases left between them. In DNA form, the CDR3 reads TGTGCCTGGACCAGAGGACCAGTCACCGGGGAGCTGTTTTTT. It codes for CAWTRGPVTGELFF. Full variable domain (missing parts from reference TRBV30 and TRBJ2-2): SQTIHQWPATLVQPVGSPLSLECTVEGTSNPNLYWYRQAAGRGLQLLFYSVGIGQISSEVPQNLSASRPQDRQFILSSKKLLLSDSGFYLCAWTRGPVTGELFFGEGSRLTVL.

The rearrangement links TRBV5-1 to TRBJ2-7; D is possibly TRBD1 (5 bases). The germline V gene has CDR1 SGHRS and CDR2 YFSETQ. Trimming cost V 4 bases and J 2 bases, with 13 bases left between them. The CDR3 consists of 14 residues. The CDR3 sequence is CASSPIDSTYEQYF. CDR3 in DNA: TGCGCCAGCAGCCCCATCGACAGTACCTACGAGCAGTACTTC.

The chain uses TRBV11-2 and TRBJ2-3; TRBD1 matches 7 bases. This CDR3 comprises 18 residues. CDR1 SGHAT and CDR2 FQNNGV come from the germline V gene. Trimming removed 2 bases from V and 5 bases from J; junction bases left unmatched: 16. CDR3 DNA: TGTGCCAGCAGCTTAAGGCCGCCGATGACAGGGCTCGAAGATACGCAGTATTTT. Its protein is CASSLRPPMTGLEDTQYF.

The chain combines TRBV18 with TRBJ2-7; 9 bases match TRBD2. V was clipped by 4 bases and J by 5 bases; unmatched bases: 15. The CDR3 is 17 residues long. Germline V lookup: CDR1 KGHSH, CDR2 LQKENI. CDR3 residues: CASSLLAGSPQADEQYF. The CDR3 region has the DNA TGTGCCAGCTCACTGCTAGCGGGATCTCCCCAGGCCGACGAGCAGTACTTC.

This chain joins TRBV5-1 and TRBJ1-3, with no clear D. V was cut by 5 bases and J by 4 bases, with 7 bases left in between. CDR1 SGHRS and CDR2 YFSETQ come from the germline V gene. This CDR3 is 12 amino acids long. The CDR3 loop reads CASRDLGNTIYF. The CDR3 bases are TGCGCCAGCAGGGACCTCGGAAACACCATATATTTT.

This clone was detected once. The chain is built from TRBV4-3 and TRBJ2-1; TRBD2 is a possible D gene (5 bases). Trimming pared 0 bases from V and 8 bases from J, leaving 14 bases between. Germline V gives CDR1 LGHNA, CDR2 YSLEER. This CDR3 has 15 residues. CDR3 DNA: TGCGCCAGCAGCCAAGATGGCGGACTGAGGGATGAGCAGTTCTTC. It is translated as CASSQDGGLRDEQFF.

The rearrangement uses TRBV6-5 and TRBJ2-7, with TRBD1 matching over 10 bases. In germline, CDR1 is MNHEY, CDR2 SVGAGI. The CDR3 loop spans 14 amino acids. The ends lost 5 bases at V and 4 bases at J; junction bases unmatched: 5. The CDR3 loop reads CASSRRDRGYEQYF. CDR3 coding DNA: TGTGCCAGCAGTCGCAGGGACAGGGGATACGAGCAGTACTTC.

This clone was detected a few times. The sample has other DNA sequences that encode this CDR3 too. This chain joins TRBV7-9 and TRBJ1-5, with 9 nucleotides matching TRBD1. The germline gives CDR1 SEHNR, CDR2 FQNEAQ (reference sequence). Trimming cost V 4 bases and J 2 bases; bases outside gene matches: 3. The CDR3 loop spans 15 amino acids. CDR3 protein: CASSSGDRGNQPQHF. CDR3 nucleotides: TGTGCCAGCAGCTCCGGGGACAGGGGCAATCAGCCCCAGCATTTT.

In its sample, this clone was seen a few times. The rearrangement uses TRBV29-1 and TRBJ2-1, with 12 bases matching TRBD2. The ends lost 4 bases at V and 10 bases at J; junction bases unmatched: 8. Germline assignment: CDR1 SQVTM and CDR2 ANQGSEA. The length of the CDR3 is 14 residues. The CDR3 region is CSVGTAGLAGEQFF. Here the CDR3 DNA reads TGCAGCGTTGGGACAGCCGGACTAGCGGGGGAGCAGTTCTTC.

V and J are TRBV27 and TRBJ1-4, with 8 bases matching TRBD1. The CDR3 is 18 residues long. Germline lookup yields CDR1 MNHEY and CDR2 SMNVEV (reference sequence). Losses at the gene ends were 4 bases for V and 7 bases for J; bases not matched to a gene: 17. The CDR3 region has the DNA TGTGCCAGCAGTTGGACAGGGTTTGTTCGTGGAACCTCTGAAAAACTGTTTTTT. It translates to CASSWTGFVRGTSEKLFF. Together with reference TRBV27 and TRBJ1-4, the CDR3 gives the full variable domain: EAQVTQNPRYLITVTGKKLTVTCSQNMNHEYMSWYRQDPGLGLRQIYYSMNVEVTDKGDVPEGYKVSRKEKRNFPLILESPSPNQTSLYFCASSWTGFVRGTSEKLFFGSGTQLSVL.

The rearrangement links TRBV6-6 to TRBJ1-1, with 9 bases identical to TRBD1. Losses at the gene ends were 6 bases for V and 4 bases for J; bases not matched to a gene: 3. The germline CDR1 and CDR2 sequences are MNHNY and SVGAGI (reference sequence). This CDR3 region has 13 residues. CDR3 in amino acids: CASRQGAITEAFF. The CDR3 region has the DNA TGTGCCAGCAGACAGGGGGCTATCACTGAAGCTTTCTTT.

A word on this clone: The junction and the germline gene differ at one end; a read error may be behind it. The rearrangement uses TRBV28 and TRBJ1-1; D gene unclear. The CDR3 spans 16 residues. CDR1 is MDHEN, CDR2 SYDVKM, per germline. This chain's CDR3 is CASSFPRVKQSTEAFF. CDR3 sequence (DNA): TGTGCCAGCAGTTTCCCCAGAGTTAAACAGAGCACTGAGGCTTTCTTT.

The V and J genes are TRBV18 and TRBJ2-1; D uncertain. Trimming shortened V by 5 bases and J by 10 bases, and 12 bases separated the two germline ends. The CDR3 covers 12 residues. Germline V gene data show CDR1 as KGHSH and CDR2 as LQKENI. This CDR3 reads CASSSPVYEQFF. Written as DNA, the CDR3 is TGTGCCAGCTCATCGCCTGTTTACGAGCAGTTCTTC.

The chain combines TRBV7-2 with TRBJ1-5; 8 nucleotides match TRBD1. The CDR3 is made up of 14 amino acids. V lost 5 bases, J lost 4 bases, and 4 bases stayed unmatched. Per germline, CDR1 SGHTA and CDR2 FQGNSA. CDR3 residues: CASSQRQGNQPQHF. As DNA, the CDR3 is TGTGCCAGCAGCCAACGACAGGGGAATCAGCCCCAGCATTTT.

J is TRBJ2-5 and V is TRBV2; 14 bases line up with TRBD2. The V gene's germline CDR1 is SNHLY and CDR2 FYNNEI. With 3 bases clipped from V and 1 base from J, the junction kept 7 bases outside the gene matches. The CDR3 loop spans 18 amino acids. CDR3 in DNA: TGTGCCAGCAGTGAGCTTGGACTAGCGGGGGGCCTCCAAGAGACCCAGTACTTC. It is translated as CASSELGLAGGLQETQYF.

V usage is TRBV27 and J usage is TRBJ1-2, with D uncertain. V gave up 6 bases and J gave up 8 bases, with 19 bases separating them. Per the germline V gene, CDR1 is MNHEY and CDR2 is SMNVEV (reference sequence). The CDR3 is 14 amino acids. CDR3 amino acids: CASSLGASKGGYTF. The DNA for the CDR3 is TGTGCCAGCAGCCTCGGAGCTTCAAAAGGGGGCTACACCTTC.

A single count supports this clone. The V call is TRBV5-4, the J call TRBJ1-2; D might be TRBD1 (5 bases). The V and J ends lost 5 bases and 5 bases respectively, with 19 bases between them. This CDR3 is built from 15 residues. From germline, CDR1 is SGHNT and CDR2 YYREEE (reference sequence). The CDR3 here is CASRFGTASGYGYTF. CDR3 nucleotide sequence: TGTGCCAGCAGATTTGGGACCGCCTCTGGGTATGGCTACACCTTC.

This clone was counted a few times. The chain is built from TRBV4-1 and TRBJ2-5; D gene uncertain. The CDR3 sequence is 15 residues long. The V end lost 3 bases, the J end lost 3 bases, and 14 bases lay between the germline ends. CDR1 and CDR2 from the germline V gene are MGHRA and YSYEKL. The CDR3 region has the DNA TGCGCCAGCAGCCACTATGACCCGGGTAAAGAGACCCAGTACTTC. This codes for CASSHYDPGKETQYF.

This clone was detected ten times or more. The V gene is TRBV5-1, the J gene TRBJ2-1; TRBD2 agrees at 10 bases. Germline values: CDR1 SGHRS, CDR2 YFSETQ. The CDR3 length is 18 residues. With V trimmed by 0 bases and J by 0 bases, 6 bases remained unmatched. This chain's CDR3 is CASSLAEASGSSYNEQFF. In nucleotides, the CDR3 is TGCGCCAGCAGCTTGGCCGAGGCTAGCGGGAGCTCCTACAATGAGCAGTTCTTC.

The chain employs TRBV19 and TRBJ2-5; D uncertain. Germline loops: CDR1 LNHDA, CDR2 SQIVND (reference sequence). V was shortened by 2 bases and J by 2 bases, with 12 bases between the two germline ends. This CDR3 comprises 15 residues. DNA for the CDR3: TGTGCCAGTAGTATACGGGCAGCCAGACAAGAGACCCAGTACTTC. Translation gives CASSIRAARQETQYF.